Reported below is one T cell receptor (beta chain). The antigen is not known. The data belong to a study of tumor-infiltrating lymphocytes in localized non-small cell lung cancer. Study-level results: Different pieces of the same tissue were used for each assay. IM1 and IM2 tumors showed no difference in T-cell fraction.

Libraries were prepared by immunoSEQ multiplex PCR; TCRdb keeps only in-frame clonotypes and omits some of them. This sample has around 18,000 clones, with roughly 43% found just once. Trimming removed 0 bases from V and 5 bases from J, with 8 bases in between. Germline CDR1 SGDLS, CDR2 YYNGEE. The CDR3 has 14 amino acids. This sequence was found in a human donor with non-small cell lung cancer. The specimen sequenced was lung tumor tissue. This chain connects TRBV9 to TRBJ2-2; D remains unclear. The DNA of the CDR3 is TGTGCCAGCAGCGTAGTGGGTGGGACCGGGGAGCTGTTTTTT. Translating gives CASSVVGGTGELFF.